The 8 T cell receptor beta chains listed next were all sequenced from one sample in a study of blood T cell repertoires in COVID-19. Repertoires were generated with immunoSEQ multiplex PCR, while TCRdb's copy carries only in-frame clones and drops some. Among around 300,000 clones listed, 70% to 90% were seen once. The sample comprised peripheral blood. These receptors originate from a woman aged 65 to 85 with acute or convalescent COVID-19.

The count of this clone is one. V gene TRBV19 combines with J gene TRBJ1-2; D not resolved. The germline CDR1 and CDR2 sequences are LNHDA and SQIVND (reference sequence). The CDR3 loop spans 13 amino acids. V was trimmed by 5 bases and J by 8 bases, leaving 15 bases between them. Here the CDR3 DNA reads TGTGCCAGTAGTCCGTCCCCGGCGGGAGGCTACACCTTC. Translation: CASSPSPAGGYTF.

V and J are TRBV21-1 and TRBJ1-6; TRBD1 is taken as the D call from the table, unchecked against the DNA. TRBV21-1 is a pseudogene segment. The CDR3 length is 16 residues. The CDR3 DNA sequence: TGTGCCAGCAGCAGTTTTCGGACAGCTACTAATTCACCCCTCCACTTT. Translated, it gives CASSSFRTATNSPLHF.

This clone was seen a single time. The V and J genes are TRBV20-1 and TRBJ1-2; unclear D gene. With 3 bases removed from V and 8 bases from J, the gap between germline ends came to 19 bases. Germline V gene data show CDR1 as DFQATT and CDR2 as SNEGSKA (reference sequence). The CDR3 is 14 amino acids. The DNA of the CDR3 is TGCAGTGCTAGTAGGGATAGAGGACTATGGGGCTACACCTTC. As protein: CSASRDRGLWGYTF.

J is TRBJ1-5 and V is TRBV20-1; TRBD1 aligns across 9 bases. This CDR3 spans 17 amino acids. Germline trimming cut 3 bases from V and 1 base from J; bases unmatched to any gene: 10. Per germline, CDR1 DFQATT and CDR2 SNEGSKA (reference sequence). DNA of the CDR3: TGCAGTGCTAGTGGAGACAGGGGGGGAGGAAGCAATCAGCCCCAGCATTTT. Translation gives CSASGDRGGGSNQPQHF.

This clone was seen a handful of times. The chain recombines TRBV3-1 (or the pseudogene TRBV3-2) with TRBJ2-5; 10 bases are shared with TRBD1. The length of the CDR3 is 14 residues. The V gene end was trimmed by 4 bases and the J gene end by 7 bases; junction bases not matched to a gene: 6. Germline values: CDR1 LGHDT, CDR2 YNNKEL (reference sequence). The CDR3 region is CASSPLGQGPTQYF. CDR3 coding DNA: TGTGCCAGCAGCCCGTTGGGACAGGGGCCGACCCAGTACTTC.

The genes are TRBV9 and TRBJ2-1; possible D gene TRBD1, 7 bases. This CDR3 region has 17 residues. Between the trimmed V and J ends, which lost 3 bases and 9 bases, there was a span of 25 bases. CDR1 is SGDLS and CDR2 is YYNGEE in the germline V gene. The CDR3 nucleotides read TGTGCCAGCAGCGGCCACCAAGGGGGCGGGTCGGGGGTTGAGCAGTTCTTC. Protein sequence: CASSGHQGGGSGVEQFF.

This chain connects TRBV30 to TRBJ1-2; 7 bases fit TRBD1. V dropped 8 bases and J dropped 9; count of bases not matched to a gene: 9. The V gene's germline CDR1 is GTSNPN and CDR2 SVGIG (reference sequence). There are 11 residues in the CDR3. The CDR3 nucleotides are TGTGCCGGACTAAGACAGGGAAGCTACACCTTC. Its protein product is CAGLRQGSYTF.

The CDR3 DNA reads as TGTGCCAGTAGTATAGGGGCCGTTAGCTCCTACGAGCAGTACTTC. Translation gives CASSIGAVSSYEQYF. J is TRBJ2-7 and V is TRBV19; D remains unclear. There are 15 residues in the CDR3. The germline gives CDR1 LNHDA, CDR2 SQIVND (reference sequence). Deletions cut 1 base from V and 0 bases from J, with 10 bases between.